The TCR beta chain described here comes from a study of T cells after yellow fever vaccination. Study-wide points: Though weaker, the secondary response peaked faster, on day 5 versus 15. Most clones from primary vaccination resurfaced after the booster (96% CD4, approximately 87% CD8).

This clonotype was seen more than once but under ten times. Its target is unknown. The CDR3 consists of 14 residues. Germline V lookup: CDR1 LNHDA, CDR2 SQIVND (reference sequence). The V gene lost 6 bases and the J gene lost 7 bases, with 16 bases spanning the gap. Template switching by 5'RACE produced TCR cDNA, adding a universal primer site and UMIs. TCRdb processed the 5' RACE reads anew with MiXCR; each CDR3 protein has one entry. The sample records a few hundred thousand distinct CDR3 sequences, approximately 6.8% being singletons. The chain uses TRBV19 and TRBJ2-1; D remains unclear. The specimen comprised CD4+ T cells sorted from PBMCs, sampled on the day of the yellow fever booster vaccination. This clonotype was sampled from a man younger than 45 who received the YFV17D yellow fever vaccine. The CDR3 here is CASRSLNPRNEQFF. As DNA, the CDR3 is TGTGCCAGTAGATCCCTTAATCCCCGAAATGAGCAGTTCTTC.